This T cell receptor (beta chain) emerged from a study of blood T cell repertoires in COVID-19. V lost 6 bases and J lost 6, with 13 bases in between. This CDR3 comprises 13 residues. Per germline, CDR1 KGHSH and CDR2 LQKENI. TCRdb keeps only in-frame clones here, not all; method: immunoSEQ multiplex PCR. The table has 150,000 to 250,000 clones, roughly 79% seen once. The clonotype comes from a human donor with acute or convalescent COVID-19. The donor label of this sample is uncertain. The sequenced material came from peripheral blood. This chain links TRBV18 with TRBJ2-3; D is perhaps TRBD2 (5 bases). CDR3 sequence: CASSPFGMDTQYF. CDR3 in DNA: TGTGCCAGCTCCCCATTCGGGATGGATACGCAGTATTTT. Complete variable domain (other parts from reference TRBV18 and TRBJ2-3): NAGVMQNPRHLVRRRGQEARLRCSPMKGHSHVYWYRQLPEEGLKFMVYLQKENIIDESGMPKERFSAEFPKEGPSILRIQQVVRGDSAAYFCASSPFGMDTQYFGPGTRLTVL.